This is a list of T cell receptor beta chains from one sample in a study of cytomegalovirus exposure and HLA in healthy donors. Sequencing used immunoSEQ multiplex PCR; TCRdb keeps in-frame clones, though not all of them. Here the sample spans over 150,000 clones, over 75% being singletons. The specimen sequenced was PBMCs. The receptors here all came from a human donor in good health. Both conserved end residues are part of each CDR3. The D gene is left open where the match is weak. A row's size may be missing; if present it is once, few, many or a size class.

v_gene	d_gene	j_gene	abundance	CDR3aa	CDR3nt
TRBV28	.	TRBJ1-4	few	CASSLSDEKLFF	TGTGCCAGCAGCCTCAGCGATGAAAAACTGTTTTTT
TRBV2	.	TRBJ2-7	few	CASWTPPSSYEQYF	TGTGCCAGCTGGACTCCTCCTAGCTCCTACGAGCAGTACTTC
TRBV12-5	.	TRBJ1-3	.	CASGIPGHLISGNTIYF	TGTGCTAGTGGTATTCCGGGACACTTAATTTCTGGAAACACCATATATTTT
TRBV5-6	TRBD1	TRBJ2-7	.	CASSSTGGRDEQYF	TGTGCCAGCAGCTCTACAGGGGGGCGTGACGAGCAGTACTTC
TRBV5-1	TRBD1	TRBJ1-1	.	CASSLGQGGVTEAFF	TGCGCCAGCAGCTTGGGACAGGGAGGAGTCACTGAAGCTTTCTTT
TRBV6-5	.	TRBJ2-1	.	CASRAADNEQFF	TGTGCCAGCAGGGCTGCGGACAATGAGCAGTTCTTC
TRBV5-4	TRBD1	TRBJ2-1	.	CASSTRDRNQIYNEQFF	TGTGCCAGCAGCACGAGGGACAGGAACCAAATCTACAATGAGCAGTTCTTC
TRBV5-4	.	TRBJ2-7	.	CASSREGSPYEQYF	TGTGCCAGCAGCCGAGAGGGCAGTCCCTACGAGCAGTACTTC
TRBV12-5	TRBD1	TRBJ1-3	once	CASGKGQGGNTIYF	TGTGCTAGTGGAAAGGGACAGGGGGGAAACACCATATATTTT
TRBV25-1	TRBD2	TRBJ2-1	few	CASSAPRGGDNEQFF	TGTGCCAGCAGTGCCCCTCGCGGGGGGGACAATGAGCAGTTCTTC
TRBV11-1	.	TRBJ1-1	.	CASSSETGVNTEAFF	TGTGCCAGCAGCTCAGAGACAGGCGTGAACACTGAAGCTTTCTTT
TRBV9	.	TRBJ2-3	few	CASSVEASSLSDTQYF	TGTGCCAGCAGCGTAGAAGCATCCTCACTCTCAGATACGCAGTATTTT
TRBV4-1	TRBD1	TRBJ2-7	.	CASSQQGQSTYEQYF	TGCGCCAGCAGCCAACAGGGACAGAGCACCTACGAGCAGTACTTC
TRBV11-2	.	TRBJ2-6	.	CASSLGSRKVPNVLTF	TGTGCCAGCAGCTTAGGGTCCAGGAAGGTGCCCAACGTCCTGACTTTC
TRBV9	.	TRBJ1-2	.	CASSVGEGYGYTF	TGTGCCAGCAGCGTAGGTGAGGGTTATGGCTACACCTTC
TRBV19	.	TRBJ2-7	few	CASSIVNRELREQYF	TGTGCCAGTAGTATAGTTAACAGGGAATTGCGCGAGCAGTACTTC
TRBV4-1	.	TRBJ2-7	few	CASSQDPGRYEQYF	TGCGCCAGCAGCCAAGACCCAGGGAGGTACGAGCAGTACTTC
TRBV5-1	TRBD1	TRBJ2-3	.	CASFRDRGTDTQYF	TGCGCCAGCTTCCGGGACAGGGGCACAGATACGCAGTATTTT
TRBV27	.	TRBJ2-2	once	CASSRTRPVGELFF	TGTGCCAGCAGTAGGACACGACCGGTCGGGGAGCTGTTTTTT
TRBV6-5	.	TRBJ2-7	.	CASSYSYLSYEQYF	TGTGCCAGCAGTTACTCATACTTATCCTACGAGCAGTACTTC
TRBV10-2	.	TRBJ1-1	.	CASTRGNTEAFF	TGCGCCAGCACCCGAGGGAACACTGAAGCTTTCTTT
TRBV4-3	TRBD1	TRBJ2-1	few	CASSQSETGGYNEQFF	TGCGCCAGCAGCCAATCAGAGACAGGGGGCTACAATGAGCAGTTCTTC
TRBV9	TRBD2	TRBJ2-3	.	CASSPTSGGISSTDTQYF	TGTGCCAGCAGCCCGACTAGCGGGGGGATTAGTAGCACAGATACGCAGTATTTT
TRBV6-6	TRBD2	TRBJ2-3	many	CASSYPLAGGTDTQYF	TGTGCCAGCAGTTACCCCCTAGCGGGGGGAACAGATACGCAGTATTTT
TRBV27	TRBD1	TRBJ2-1	.	CASSYRTGREQFF	TGTGCCAGCAGTTACCGGACAGGGCGTGAGCAGTTCTTC
TRBV6-6	TRBD1	TRBJ1-1	.	CASMRQGGEAFF	TGTGCCAGCATGAGACAGGGCGGGGAAGCTTTCTTT